This T cell receptor (beta chain) was captured in a study of control samples from healthy donors and cancer patients. This clone was seen once. The data were produced by immunoSEQ multiplex PCR, yet TCRdb's version contains in-frame clones alone and is incomplete. This table holds over 200,000 clones, roughly 82% found once. V was pared by 4 bases and J by 7 bases, with 4 bases of the junction left unmatched. Germline lookup yields CDR1 SNHLY and CDR2 FYNNEI. CDR3 length: 13 residues. The sequence was collected from a woman aged 55-69 years with lung cancer. The specimen was PBMCs. The J gene is TRBJ2-7, the V gene TRBV2, with TRBD1 matching 10 bases. CDR3 loop: CASSVDRGGEQYF. CDR3 DNA sequence: TGTGCCAGCAGTGTGGACAGGGGGGGGGAGCAGTACTTC.